This T cell receptor beta chain is from a study of control samples from healthy donors and cancer patients. Profiling relied on immunoSEQ multiplex PCR, and the TCRdb table lists in-frame clones only, not all of them. The table records about 130,000 clones, roughly 92% of them present only once. The CDR3 sequence is 16 residues long. Germline CDR1 reads SGHDT; CDR2 reads YYEEEE. V was cut by 2 bases and J by 4 bases, with 15 bases left in between. This receptor was obtained from a man aged 18-30 years in good health. The chain is built from TRBV5-6 and TRBJ2-2; D gene unclear. Sequenced input: blood. The CDR3 loop is CASSLKARVRTGELFF. The CDR3 DNA reads as TGTGCCAGCAGCTTAAAAGCTAGGGTTCGCACCGGGGAGCTGTTTTTT.